This T cell receptor beta chain emerged from a study of cytomegalovirus exposure and HLA in healthy donors. Study-level findings and limits: Presence/absence comparisons presumed near-even sequencing depth among donors. As a later analysis showed, a missense DCLRE1C variant was linked to trimming of TCR beta V- and J-genes. The classifier, whose performance was assessed in both the original and validation cohorts, reportedly diagnosed cytomegalovirus status with high specificity and sensitivity.

CDR3 length: 16 residues. With V trimmed by 6 bases and J by 3 bases, 13 bases remained unmatched. Germline V gene data show CDR1 as MGHRA and CDR2 as YSYEKL. The study ran its PCR with 60 Vbeta and 13 Jbeta primers. Profiling relied on immunoSEQ multiplex PCR, and the TCRdb table lists in-frame clones only, not all of them. This table has under 200,000 clones, roughly 80% appearing once. Points on this clone: No antigen is known for it.

The gene calls are TRBV4-1 and TRBJ1-1; 7 positions match TRBD1. This sequence was found in a young man in good health and CMV-seronegative. Sequencing was performed on PBMCs. The CDR3 reads CASREGARVGYTEAFF. The CDR3 nucleotides are TGCGCCAGCAGGGAGGGGGCTCGGGTCGGGTACACTGAAGCTTTCTTT.